This T cell receptor (beta chain) was retrieved from a study of CD8 T cells in Susac syndrome. The J segment lost 0 bases and the V segment lost 5 bases, leaving 7 bases of the junction unmatched. The CDR3 consists of 16 residues. Germline-derived CDR1 and CDR2 are DFQATT and SNEGSKA (reference sequence). CD8+ and CD4+ T cells from blood underwent TCR beta sequencing, which was carried out in a high-throughput format. With random hexamers, reverse transcription was performed on roughly 0.5 to 1 ug of RNA. The immunoSEQ assay covered 54 Vbeta and 13 Jbeta segments for CDR3. TCRdb re-called the immunoSEQ multiplex PCR reads with MiXCR, one entry per CDR3 protein. Of around 150,000 distinct CDR3 sequences in the sample, approximately 96% are singletons; the top ten hold over 0.075%.

Sequenced input: CD4+ T cells from PBMCs. The gene calls are TRBV20-1 and TRBJ2-1, with 10 bases aligning to TRBD2. This receptor was taken from a human donor with Susac syndrome. As DNA, the CDR3 is TGCAGTGCTTCGATAATAGCGGGGGGCTCCTACAATGAGCAGTTCTTC. This codes for CSASIIAGGSYNEQFF.